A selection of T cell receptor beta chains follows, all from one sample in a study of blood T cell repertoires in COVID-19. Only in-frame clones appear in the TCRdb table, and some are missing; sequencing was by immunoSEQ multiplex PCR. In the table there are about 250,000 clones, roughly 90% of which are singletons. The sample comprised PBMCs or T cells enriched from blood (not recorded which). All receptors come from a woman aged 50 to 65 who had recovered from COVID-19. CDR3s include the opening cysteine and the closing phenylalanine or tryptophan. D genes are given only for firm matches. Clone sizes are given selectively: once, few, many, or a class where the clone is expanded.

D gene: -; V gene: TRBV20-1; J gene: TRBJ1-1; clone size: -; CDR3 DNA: TGCAGTGCTACCCATCCAATAGCTTTT; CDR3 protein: CSATHPIAF
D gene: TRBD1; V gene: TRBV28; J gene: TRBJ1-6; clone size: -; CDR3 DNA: TGTGCCAGCAGGGGGGGACAGCTCAATTCACCCCTCCACTTT; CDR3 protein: CASRGGQLNSPLHF
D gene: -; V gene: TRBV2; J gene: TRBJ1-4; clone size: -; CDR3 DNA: TGTGCCAGCAGCGATTACCGGGAGCTTGAAAAACTGTTTTTT; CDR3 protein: CASSDYRELEKLFF
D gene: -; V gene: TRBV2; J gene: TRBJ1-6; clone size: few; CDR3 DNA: TGTGCCAGCAGTGCCCCAGTCTCCTATAATTCACCCCTCCACTTT; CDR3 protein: CASSAPVSYNSPLHF
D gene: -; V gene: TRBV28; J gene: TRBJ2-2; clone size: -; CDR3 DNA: TGTGCCAGCAGTTTTAGACTCACAGGAGGGGAGCTGTTTTTT; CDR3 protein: CASSFRLTGGELFF
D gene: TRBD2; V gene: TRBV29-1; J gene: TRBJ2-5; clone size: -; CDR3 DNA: TGCAGCGTAGGATCGGGACTAGCGAAAGAGACCCAGTACTTC; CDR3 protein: CSVGSGLAKETQYF
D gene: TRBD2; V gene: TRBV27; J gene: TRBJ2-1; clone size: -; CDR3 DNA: TGTGCCAGCAGGTTAACTAGCGCCTCCTACAATGAGCAGTTCTTC; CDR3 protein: CASRLTSASYNEQFF
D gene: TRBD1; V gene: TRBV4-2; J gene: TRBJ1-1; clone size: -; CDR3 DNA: TGTGCCAGCAGTCACAGGGGGCGGGACACTGAAGCTTTCTTT; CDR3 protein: CASSHRGRDTEAFF
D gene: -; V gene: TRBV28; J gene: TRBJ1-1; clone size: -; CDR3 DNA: TGTGCCAGCAGCCGCGGACCAGAGGGAGCTTTCTTT; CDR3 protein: CASSRGPEGAFF
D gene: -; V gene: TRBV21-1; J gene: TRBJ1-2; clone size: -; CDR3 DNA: TGTGCCCGTTTAGAGTGTTATGGCTACACCTTC; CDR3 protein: CARLECYGYTF
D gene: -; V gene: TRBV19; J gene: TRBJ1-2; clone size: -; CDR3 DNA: TGTGCCAGTAGCTCCCCCCCCGGTGGCTACACCTTC; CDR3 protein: CASSSPPGGYTF
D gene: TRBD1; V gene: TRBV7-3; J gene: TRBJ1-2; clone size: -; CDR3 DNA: TGTGCCAGCAGCTCCGGACAGGCTTCTGGCTACACCTTC; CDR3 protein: CASSSGQASGYTF
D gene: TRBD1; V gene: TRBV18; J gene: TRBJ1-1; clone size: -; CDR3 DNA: TGTGCCAGCTCTATCGGGACAGCCGCTATGAACACTGAAGCTTTCTTT; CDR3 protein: CASSIGTAAMNTEAFF
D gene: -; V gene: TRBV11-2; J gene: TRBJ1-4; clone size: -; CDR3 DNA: TGTGCCAGCAGCTTTAGGGGGAGAGAAAAACTGTTTTTT; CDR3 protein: CASSFRGREKLFF
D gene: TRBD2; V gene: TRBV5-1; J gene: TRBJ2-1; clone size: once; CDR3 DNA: TGCGCCAGCACTCTAGCGGGAGGAACCTACAATGAGCAGTTCTTC; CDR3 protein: CASTLAGGTYNEQFF
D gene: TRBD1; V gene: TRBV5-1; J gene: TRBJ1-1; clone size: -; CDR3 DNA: TGCGCCAGCAGTTTCACCGGGACAGGGGACACTGAAGCTTTCTTT; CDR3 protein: CASSFTGTGDTEAFF
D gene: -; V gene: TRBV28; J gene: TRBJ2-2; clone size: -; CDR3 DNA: TGTGCCAGCAGCCCACCAGCGCCCTACGGAACCGGGGAGCTGTTTTTT; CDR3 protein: CASSPPAPYGTGELFF
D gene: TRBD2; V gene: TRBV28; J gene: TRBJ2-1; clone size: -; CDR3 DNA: TGTGCCAGCAGGGCGGGAGTGTACTACAATGAGCAGTTCTTC; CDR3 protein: CASRAGVYYNEQFF
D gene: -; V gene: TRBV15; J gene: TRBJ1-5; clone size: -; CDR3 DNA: TGTGCCACCAGCAGAGAGCCCGGGACAAGTTTTCAGCCCCAGCATTTT; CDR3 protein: CATSREPGTSFQPQHF
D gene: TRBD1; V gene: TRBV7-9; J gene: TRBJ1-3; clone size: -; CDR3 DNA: TGTGCCAGCAGCTCTTCGGGACAGATCTCTGGAAACACCATATATTTT; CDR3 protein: CASSSSGQISGNTIYF
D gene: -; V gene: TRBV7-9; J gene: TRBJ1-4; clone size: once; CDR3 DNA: TGTGCCAGCAGCTTAAGTGGGGGGTCCTCTAATGAAAAACTGTTTTTT; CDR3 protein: CASSLSGGSSNEKLFF
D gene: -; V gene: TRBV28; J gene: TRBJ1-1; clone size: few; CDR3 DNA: TGTGCCAGCACCGTGAACACTGAAGCTTTCTTT; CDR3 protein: CASTVNTEAFF
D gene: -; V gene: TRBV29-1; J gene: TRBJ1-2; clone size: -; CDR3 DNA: TGCAGCGTTGAGGCCCGGGAAGGCTACACCTTC; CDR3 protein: CSVEAREGYTF
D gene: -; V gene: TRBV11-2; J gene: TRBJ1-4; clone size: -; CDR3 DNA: TGTGCCAGCAGACTCGGACAGCTAAATGAAAAACTGTTTTTT; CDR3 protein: CASRLGQLNEKLFF
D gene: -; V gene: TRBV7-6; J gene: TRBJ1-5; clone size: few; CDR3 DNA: TGTGCCAGCAGCCAAGGACAATACAATCAGCCCCAGCATTTT; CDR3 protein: CASSQGQYNQPQHF
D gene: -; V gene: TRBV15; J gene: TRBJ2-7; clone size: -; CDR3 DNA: TGTGCCACCAGCAGAGATCTCGGTAGCGGAACCTACGAGCAGTACTTC; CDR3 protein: CATSRDLGSGTYEQYF